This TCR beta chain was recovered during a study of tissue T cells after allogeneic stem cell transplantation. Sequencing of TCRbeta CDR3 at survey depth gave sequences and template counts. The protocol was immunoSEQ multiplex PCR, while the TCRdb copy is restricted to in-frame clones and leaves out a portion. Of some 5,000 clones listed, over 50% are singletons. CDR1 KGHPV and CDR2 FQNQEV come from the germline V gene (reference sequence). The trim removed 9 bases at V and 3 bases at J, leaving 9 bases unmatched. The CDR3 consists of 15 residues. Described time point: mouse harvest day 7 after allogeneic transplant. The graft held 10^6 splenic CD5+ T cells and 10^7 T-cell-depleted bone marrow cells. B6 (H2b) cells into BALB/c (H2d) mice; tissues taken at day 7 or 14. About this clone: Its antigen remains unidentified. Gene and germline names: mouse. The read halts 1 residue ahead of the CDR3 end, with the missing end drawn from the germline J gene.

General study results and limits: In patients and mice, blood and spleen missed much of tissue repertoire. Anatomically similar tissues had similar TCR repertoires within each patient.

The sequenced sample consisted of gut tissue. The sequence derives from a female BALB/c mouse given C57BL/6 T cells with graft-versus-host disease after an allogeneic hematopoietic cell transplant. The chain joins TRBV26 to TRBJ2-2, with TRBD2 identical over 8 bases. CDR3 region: CASGAGGAHTGQLYF. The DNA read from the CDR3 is TGTGCCAGTGGCGCCGGGGGGGCCCACACCGGGCAGCTCTAC.